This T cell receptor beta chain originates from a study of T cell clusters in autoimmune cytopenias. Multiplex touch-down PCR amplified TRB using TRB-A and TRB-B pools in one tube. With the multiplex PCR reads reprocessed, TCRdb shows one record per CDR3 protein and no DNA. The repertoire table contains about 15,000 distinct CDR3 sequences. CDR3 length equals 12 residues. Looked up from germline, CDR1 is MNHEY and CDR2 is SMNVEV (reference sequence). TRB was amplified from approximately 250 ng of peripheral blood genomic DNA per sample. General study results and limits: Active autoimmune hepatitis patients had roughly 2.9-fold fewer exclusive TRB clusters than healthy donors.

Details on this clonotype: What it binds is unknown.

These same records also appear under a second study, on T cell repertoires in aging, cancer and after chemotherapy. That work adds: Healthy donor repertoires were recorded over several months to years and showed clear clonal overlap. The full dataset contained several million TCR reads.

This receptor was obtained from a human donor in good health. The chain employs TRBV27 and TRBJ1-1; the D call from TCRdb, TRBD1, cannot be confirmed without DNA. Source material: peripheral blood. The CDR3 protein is CASGTGAAEAFF.